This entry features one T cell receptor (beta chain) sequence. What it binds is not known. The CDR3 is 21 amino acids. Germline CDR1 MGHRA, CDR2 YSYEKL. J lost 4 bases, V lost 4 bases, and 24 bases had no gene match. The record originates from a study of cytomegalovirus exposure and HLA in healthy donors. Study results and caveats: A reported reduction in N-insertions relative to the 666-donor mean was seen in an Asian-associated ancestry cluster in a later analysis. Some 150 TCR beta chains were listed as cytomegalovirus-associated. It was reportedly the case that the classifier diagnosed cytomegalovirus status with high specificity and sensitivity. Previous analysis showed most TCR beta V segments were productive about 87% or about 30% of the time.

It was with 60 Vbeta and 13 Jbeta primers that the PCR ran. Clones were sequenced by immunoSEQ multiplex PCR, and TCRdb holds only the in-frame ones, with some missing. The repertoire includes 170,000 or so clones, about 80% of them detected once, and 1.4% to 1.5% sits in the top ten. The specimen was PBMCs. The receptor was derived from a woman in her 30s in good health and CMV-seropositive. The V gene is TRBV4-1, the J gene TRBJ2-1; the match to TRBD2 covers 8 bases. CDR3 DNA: TGCGCCAGCAGCCGCGCGCCTACGTTAGCGGGGCGGGCCTCGGAATACAATGAGCAGTTCTTC. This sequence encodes CASSRAPTLAGRASEYNEQFF.